The 13 T cell receptor beta chains listed next were all sequenced from one sample in a study of T cell changes during pregnancy in multiple sclerosis. Sequencing used immunoSEQ multiplex PCR; TCRdb keeps in-frame clones, though not all of them. The sample has some 70,000 clones, less than 95% seen once. Sample: peripheral blood, taken in the second trimester of pregnancy. These receptor sequences come from a female donor with multiple sclerosis, enrolled in a pregnancy study.

The CDR3 DNA reads TGTGCCAGCAGTCCGGGACAGGGGGCTGGTGAAAAACTGTTTTTT. This encodes CASSPGQGAGEKLFF. V and J are TRBV9 and TRBJ1-4, with 12 bases that match TRBD1. Per germline, CDR1 SGDLS and CDR2 YYNGEE. The V gene end was trimmed by 5 bases and the J gene end by 7 bases; junction bases not matched to a gene: 6. This CDR3 comprises 15 residues.

The chain recombines TRBV6-5 with TRBJ2-5; 11 bases are shared with TRBD2. Per germline, CDR1 MNHEY and CDR2 SVGAGI. V was clipped by 3 bases and J by 2 bases; unmatched bases: 2. The length of the CDR3 is 15 residues. CDR3: CASSYSGGVQETQYF. The CDR3 bases are TGTGCCAGCAGTTATAGCGGGGGGGTTCAAGAGACCCAGTACTTC.

This rearrangement joins TRBV9 to TRBJ2-7, with TRBD2 matching over 16 bases. After removal of 2 bases from V and 6 bases from J, the junction contained 2 bases not matched to a gene. This CDR3 has 15 residues. Germline V CDR1 and CDR2: SGDLS, YYNGEE. The CDR3 loop reads CASSVGTSGGAEQYF. CDR3 coding DNA: TGTGCCAGCAGCGTCGGGACTAGCGGGGGGGCCGAGCAGTACTTC.

The J gene is TRBJ1-2, the V gene TRBV10-2; D perhaps matches TRBD1 (5 bases). This CDR3 region has 15 residues. V shed 6 bases and J shed 0 bases, with 14 bases lying between them. The V gene's germline CDR1 is WSHSY and CDR2 SAAADI. This chain's CDR3 is CASSETLTANYGYTF. The CDR3 nucleotides read TGCGCCAGCAGCGAAACCCTGACAGCTAACTATGGCTACACCTTC.

DNA for the CDR3: TGTGCCAGCAGCTTAGGACAGGCAGGGGAAAAACTGTTTTTT. Protein: CASSLGQAGEKLFF. The J gene is TRBJ1-4, the V gene TRBV11-2, with a weak D call TRBD1 (6 bases). This CDR3 comprises 14 residues. Germline loops: CDR1 SGHAT, CDR2 FQNNGV. The germline V and J ends were trimmed by 1 base and 8 bases, with 11 bases remaining between them.

The V and J genes are TRBV27 and TRBJ1-2; TRBD1 might be the D (5 bases). V was pared by 6 bases and J by 3 bases, with 17 bases between. The CDR3 length is 15 residues. Germline V lookup: CDR1 MNHEY, CDR2 SMNVEV (reference sequence). Here the CDR3 DNA reads TGTGCCAGCAGCTCCTCCAGGGAAATTCACTATGGCTACACCTTC. Translation: CASSSSREIHYGYTF.

The chain joins TRBV30 to TRBJ2-4; 9 bases line up with TRBD1. This CDR3 is 14 amino acids long. Looked up from germline, CDR1 is GTSNPN and CDR2 is SVGIG (reference sequence). Trimming cost V 3 bases and J 4 bases; bases outside gene matches: 4. The CDR3: CAWSAGTGKNIQYF. The CDR3 DNA is TGTGCCTGGAGCGCCGGGACAGGGAAAAACATTCAGTACTTC.

This sequence joins TRBV4-3 and TRBJ2-4; 11 nucleotides agree with TRBD2. Germline CDR1 reads LGHNA; CDR2 reads YSLEER. Unmatched junction bases numbered 11, after V lost 0 bases and J lost 16 bases. This CDR3 region has 15 residues. The CDR3 DNA sequence: TGCGCCAGCAGCCAAGAGTCTCTAGCGGGGGGCCCGAGTTACTTC. Translation: CASSQESLAGGPSYF.

This clone was observed a single time. The chain employs TRBV7-2 and TRBJ2-5, with a tentative D call TRBD1 (6 bases). V lost 8 bases to trimming and J lost 2 bases, with 18 bases between them. The length of the CDR3 is 15 residues. Germline assignment: CDR1 SGHTA and CDR2 FQGNSA. The CDR3 here is CASQRQATIQETQYF. Written as DNA, the CDR3 is TGTGCCAGCCAAAGACAGGCAACAATACAAGAGACCCAGTACTTC.

The chain carries TRBV9 and TRBJ1-2; tentative D call: TRBD1 (6 bases). CDR3 length equals 15 residues. Per germline, CDR1 SGDLS and CDR2 YYNGEE. Trimming took off 0 bases at V and 3 bases at J, with 12 bases between the two ends. The CDR3 DNA reads TGTGCCAGCAGCGTAGCGGGGGGCTCTTACTATGGCTACACCTTC. Translation: CASSVAGGSYYGYTF.

The sample holds a few counts of this clone. The genes are TRBV19 and TRBJ2-4, with D tentatively TRBD2 (5 bases). The CDR3 spans 16 residues. Trimming shortened V by 3 bases and J by 2 bases, and 14 bases separated the two germline ends. Germline V gene sequence: CDR1 LNHDA, CDR2 SQIVND (reference sequence). CDR3 loop: CASSISLGVTKNIQYF. CDR3 in DNA: TGTGCCAGTAGTATCTCCCTCGGGGTAACCAAAAACATTCAGTACTTC.

This chain uses TRBV5-1 with TRBJ2-4; a weak D match, TRBD2 (6 bases). The germline V and J ends were trimmed by 2 bases and 5 bases, with 14 bases remaining between them. The germline V gene encodes CDR1 SGHRS and CDR2 YFSETQ. There are 15 residues in the CDR3. The CDR3 sequence is CASSLTFWGENIQYF. The CDR3 region has the DNA TGCGCCAGCAGCTTAACTTTTTGGGGGGAAAACATTCAGTACTTC.

This clone was observed once. The rearrangement links TRBV4-1 to TRBJ1-1; D remains unclear. There are 15 residues in the CDR3. Trimming stripped 3 bases from V and 1 base from J, with 12 bases between. The germline gives CDR1 MGHRA, CDR2 YSYEKL. CDR3 region: CASSHWQEGNTEAFF. The CDR3 bases are TGCGCCAGCAGCCACTGGCAGGAGGGGAACACTGAAGCTTTCTTT.